Presented here are 25 T cell receptor beta chains from one specimen sequenced in a study of patients and donors after allogeneic stem cell transplantation. TCRdb independently ran MiXCR on the RT-PCR reads; one entry per CDR3 protein. This sample has about 210,000 distinct CDR3 sequences; 38% occur once, and the top ten carry 11%. Sequencing input: blood, either unsorted or a sorted T cell fraction (not recorded which). These receptors were obtained from a human donor who was either an allogeneic HSCT recipient or a stem cell or donor lymphocyte infusion donor (not recorded which). It is not recorded whose cells these are; they may come from a transplant donor.

Turning to this clonotype: One end of the junction is discordant with germline, which a read error may explain. The V call is TRBV5-1, the J call TRBJ2-3, with TRBD1 matching over 8 bases. CDR3 length: 15 amino acids. Germline V gene sequence: CDR1 SGHRS, CDR2 YFSETQ. The CDR3 DNA reads TGCGCCAGCAGCCTCGGACAGGGATTAACAGATACGCAGTATTTC. It yields the protein CASSLGQGLTDTQYF.

This clonotype has a handful of counts. This chain joins TRBV20-1 and TRBJ1-1; D not resolved. Germline CDR1 and CDR2: DFQATT and SNEGSKA (reference sequence). Trimming removed 4 bases from V and 6 bases from J, with 12 bases in between. The CDR3 contains 12 residues. The CDR3 nucleotides are TGCAGTGCTAACTCAGGTGCGCCTGAAGCTTTCTTT. Translation: CSANSGAPEAFF.

This clonotype has more than one count but fewer than ten. The chain recombines TRBV6-5 with TRBJ2-7; 8 bases fit TRBD2. The CDR3 contains 15 residues. Looked up from germline, CDR1 is MNHEY and CDR2 is SVGAGI. Losses at the gene ends were 4 bases for V and 4 bases for J; bases not matched to a gene: 9. CDR3 in DNA: TGTGCCAGCAGTTTTTCCGAGCGGGGGCCTTACGAGCAGTACTTC. Its translation: CASSFSERGPYEQYF.

The chain carries TRBV6-6 and TRBJ1-2, with D unresolved. This CDR3 comprises 16 residues. The V and J ends lost 2 bases and 4 bases respectively, with 17 bases between them. CDR1 is MNHNY, CDR2 SVGAGI, per germline (reference sequence). CDR3 sequence (DNA): TGTGCCAGCAGTTACGCGCGGACTTTCGGCTCCTATGGCTACACCTTC. Amino acid sequence: CASSYARTFGSYGYTF.

V is TRBV9 and J is TRBJ1-1; 10 bases match TRBD1. The CDR3 is 15 amino acids. Germline V gene sequence: CDR1 SGDLS, CDR2 YYNGEE. Germline trimming cut 4 bases from V and 3 bases from J; bases unmatched to any gene: 6. The CDR3 region has the DNA TGTGCCAGCAGCTCCGAAGGACAGGGGGACACTGAAGCTTTCTTT. Residues: CASSSEGQGDTEAFF.

V gene TRBV29-1 combines with J gene TRBJ1-2; D uncertain. The CDR3 loop spans 12 amino acids. The germline V gene has CDR1 SQVTM and CDR2 ANQGSEA. V gave up 5 bases and J gave up 3 bases, with 10 bases separating them. CDR3 nucleotides: TGCAGCGTTCAAGGAAGTTACTATGGCTACACCTTC. Its translation: CSVQGSYYGYTF.

V gene TRBV9 combines with J gene TRBJ1-2; possible D gene TRBD1, 5 bases. The CDR3 length is 14 residues. V was shortened by 0 bases and J by 3 bases, with 9 bases between the two germline ends. Germline V gene sequence: CDR1 SGDLS, CDR2 YYNGEE. CDR3 in amino acids: CASSVVGGDYGYTF. CDR3 bases: TGTGCCAGCAGCGTAGTGGGGGGAGACTATGGCTACACCTTC. The variable domain in full, with the rest retrieved from reference TRBV9 and TRBJ1-2, is DSGVTQTPKHLITATGQRVTLRCSPRSGDLSVYWYQQSLDQGLQFLIQYYNGEERAKGNILERFSAQQFPDLHSELNLSSLELGDSALYFCASSVVGGDYGYTFGSGTRLTVV.

V usage is TRBV7-3 and J usage is TRBJ2-2; the D is unclear. CDR3 length equals 14 residues. Germline V gene data show CDR1 as SGHTA and CDR2 as FQGTGA. Between the trimmed V and J ends, which lost 0 bases and 7 bases, there was a span of 9 bases. The CDR3 nucleotides are TGTGCCAGCAGCTTAACCCCCCCGATCGGGGAGCTGTTTTTT. Translated: CASSLTPPIGELFF.

V and J are TRBV11-2 and TRBJ1-2, with 8 bases that match TRBD1. The trim removed 4 bases at V and 7 bases at J, leaving 14 bases unmatched. The CDR3 covers 16 residues. CDR1 and CDR2 from the germline V gene are SGHAT and FQNNGV. CDR3 DNA: TGTGCCAGCAGCTCCCTAGCCCCTACAGGGGGGGTTGGCTACACCTTC. It translates to CASSSLAPTGGVGYTF.

The table lists this clonotype with a few counts. V and J are TRBV20-1 and TRBJ1-2, with 9 positions matching TRBD1. CDR1 DFQATT and CDR2 SNEGSKA come from the germline V gene (reference sequence). The CDR3 loop spans 13 amino acids. With V trimmed by 5 bases and J by 6 bases, 7 bases remained unmatched. Here the CDR3 DNA reads TGCAGTGCTTTGATCGGGACAGGGAATGGCTACACCTTC. It codes for CSALIGTGNGYTF.

This clonotype was detected a few times. J is TRBJ1-2 and V is TRBV10-2, with 7 nucleotides matching TRBD1. Germline V gene lookup returns CDR1 WSHSY and CDR2 SAAADI. This CDR3 has 16 amino acids. Trimming at V came to 0 bases and at J to 4 bases, leaving 8 bases not matched to a gene. The CDR3 region has the DNA TGCGCCAGCAGTGAGTCGGTGACAGGGTATGGCTATGGCTACACCTTC. Protein sequence: CASSESVTGYGYGYTF.

V is TRBV4-1 and J is TRBJ2-3; no firm D call. The CDR3 is made up of 19 amino acids. Looked up from germline, CDR1 is MGHRA and CDR2 is YSYEKL. V lost 3 bases, J lost 0 bases, and 22 bases lay in between. CDR3 protein: CASSHTFARIHTSTDTQYF. The CDR3 nucleotides are TGCGCCAGCAGCCATACTTTCGCCCGCATCCACACTAGCACAGATACGCAGTATTTT.

This clonotype was counted a single time. The chain has TRBV5-1 and TRBJ1-5; possible D gene TRBD1, 6 bases. Trimming pared 4 bases from V and 2 bases from J, leaving 19 bases between. Germline V gene lookup returns CDR1 SGHRS and CDR2 YFSETQ. The CDR3 loop spans 17 amino acids. Here the CDR3 DNA reads TGCGCCAGCAGCCCCCCCTTAGGGGGGAAAGGCAATCAGCCCCAGCATTTT. Its protein product is CASSPPLGGKGNQPQHF. The variable domain in full, with the rest retrieved from reference TRBV5-1 and TRBJ1-5, is KAGVTQTPRYLIKTRGQQVTLSCSPISGHRSVSWYQQTPGQGLQFLFEYFSETQRNKGNFPGRFSGRQFSNSRSEMNVSTLELGDSALYLCASSPPLGGKGNQPQHFGDGTRLSIL.

The chain couples TRBV5-5 to TRBJ2-6; 8 bases line up with TRBD1. J lost 4 bases, V lost 2 bases, and 2 bases had no gene match. The CDR3 length is 15 residues. Germline CDR1 reads SGHKS; CDR2 reads YYEKEE (reference sequence). The CDR3 protein is CASSFRGRGANVLTF. As DNA, the CDR3 is TGTGCCAGCAGCTTCAGGGGGCGCGGGGCCAACGTCCTGACTTTC.

This clonotype was seen more than once but under ten times. Here the CDR3 reads CASRTSTGDNSPLHF. The CDR3 DNA follows: TGTGCCAGCAGAACCTCGACAGGGGATAATTCACCCCTCCACTTT. The chain is built from TRBV27 and TRBJ1-6, with 8 bases lining up with TRBD1. The V and J ends lost 6 bases and 5 bases, in that order; junction bases with no gene match: 6. CDR3 length: 15 amino acids. Germline lookup yields CDR1 MNHEY and CDR2 SMNVEV (reference sequence).

The chain is built from TRBV2 and TRBJ2-7, with a tentative D call TRBD2 (5 bases). Germline V gene lookup returns CDR1 SNHLY and CDR2 FYNNEI. Between the trimmed V and J ends, which lost 4 bases and 0 bases, there was a span of 10 bases. The CDR3 contains 14 residues. DNA of the CDR3: TGTGCCAGCAGTGGAGGGTCCCTCTCCTACGAGCAGTACTTC. It translates to CASSGGSLSYEQYF.

This clonotype has only a few counts. The CDR3 reads CASSSTGIYGYTF. CDR3 nucleotide sequence: TGTGCCAGCAGTTCCACAGGGATCTATGGCTACACCTTC. The genes are TRBV12-3 or TRBV12-4 and TRBJ1-2; D might be TRBD1 (6 bases). The CDR3 is 13 amino acids. Trimming pared 4 bases from V and 4 bases from J, leaving 10 bases between.

V and J are TRBV12-3 or TRBV12-4 and TRBJ2-7; 7 bases map to TRBD1. There are 14 residues in the CDR3. V shed 5 bases, J shed 0 bases, and the junction held 4 bases outside the gene matches. The CDR3 DNA sequence: TGTGCCAGCAGTCCGGGACAGATCTCCTACGAGCAGTACTTC. Its protein is CASSPGQISYEQYF.

In this sample, this clonotype turned up a few times. The V gene is TRBV7-9, the J gene TRBJ2-1; TRBD2 might be the D (7 bases). Per the germline V gene, CDR1 is SEHNR and CDR2 is FQNEAQ (reference sequence). V lost 6 bases and J 6 bases, leaving 12 bases between the germline ends. The CDR3 spans 13 residues. In nucleotides, the CDR3 is TGTGCCAGCAGGAGGGGGGGCCTCAATGAGCAGTTCTTC. As protein: CASRRGGLNEQFF.

This chain uses TRBV4-3 with TRBJ1-6; 7 nucleotides align to TRBD1. The CDR3 loop spans 17 amino acids. With V trimmed by 1 base and J by 11 bases, 14 bases remained unmatched. Germline values: CDR1 LGHNA, CDR2 YSLEER. CDR3 protein: CASSQVFGQGDDPPLHF. The CDR3 DNA follows: TGCGCCAGCAGCCAAGTCTTCGGGCAGGGGGATGATCCACCCCTCCACTTT.

This clonotype has a handful of counts. The genes are TRBV7-6 and TRBJ1-6; no firm D call. Trimming cost V 2 bases and J 9 bases, with 14 bases left between them. Germline V gives CDR1 SGHVS, CDR2 FNYEAQ. The length of the CDR3 is 15 residues. The CDR3 loop reads CASSLNMVGSSPLHF. Here the CDR3 DNA reads TGTGCCAGCAGCTTAAATATGGTGGGGAGTTCACCCCTCCACTTT.

The chain combines TRBV29-1 with TRBJ2-7; TRBD1 agrees at 9 bases. Germline CDR1 and CDR2: SQVTM and ANQGSEA. This CDR3 is 15 amino acids long. V shed 4 bases, J shed 7 bases, and the junction held 14 bases outside the gene matches. CDR3 sequence reads: CSVAPGQGLMREQYF. DNA of the CDR3: TGCAGCGTTGCCCCCGGACAGGGGTTGATGAGGGAGCAGTACTTC.

V is TRBV12-3 or TRBV12-4 and J is TRBJ1-3; D is perhaps TRBD1 (5 bases). This CDR3 comprises 18 residues. V gave up 3 bases and J gave up 2 bases, with 20 bases separating them. This CDR3 reads CASSLEHGTLSAGNTIYF. In DNA, the CDR3 is TGTGCCAGCAGTTTGGAGCACGGGACGCTTTCCGCTGGAAACACCATATATTTT.

This clonotype has a handful of counts. The rearrangement uses TRBV12-3 or TRBV12-4 and TRBJ1-2; possible D gene TRBD1, 5 bases. Trimming removed 6 bases from V and 8 bases from J, with 13 bases in between. The CDR3 has 12 amino acids. As DNA, the CDR3 is TGTGCCAGCAGCTTCAGGGCCCCCGGCTACACCTTC. The encoded protein is CASSFRAPGYTF.

Note on this clonotype: The junction and the germline gene differ at one end; a read error may be behind it. The chain joins TRBV7-9 to TRBJ1-6; tentative D call: TRBD1 (5 bases). The CDR3 spans 15 residues. Germline-derived CDR1 and CDR2 are SEHNR and FQNEAQ (reference sequence). The CDR3 spells CVSSSRTTNNSPLHF. CDR3 sequence (DNA): TGTGTCAGCAGCTCCCGGACAACCAATAATTCACCCCTCCACTTT.